The clone carrying this T cell receptor beta chain came up a few times. The antigen remains unidentified. Reverse transcribing all isolated RNA meant expressed TCRB transcripts were sequenced. Profiled with immunoSEQ multiplex PCR; TCRdb holds only in-frame clones, not every one. The sample consists of about 900,000 clones, about a sixth of them appearing once. This sample was included in a study of beta chain features in type 1 diabetes. Turning to the study itself: Sorted cell examination encompassed over 90 million cells across all samples. Findings of the study overall: Junctions at VDJ sites from type 1 diabetes patients had fewer insertions and more deletions.

What was sequenced was naive CD4+ T cells from blood. The sequence derives from a woman aged 18-29 years in good health.

The CDR3 DNA is TGTGCCAGCAGCTCCCTAACGGCCTATGGCTACACCTTC. Translating it yields CASSSLTAYGYTF. The J gene is TRBJ1-2, the V gene TRBV7-2, with no clear D. CDR3 length: 13 residues. The germline gives CDR1 SGHTA, CDR2 FQGNSA. The V gene lost 4 bases and the J gene lost 4 bases, with 10 bases spanning the gap.